The entry below describes one TCR beta chain. The source of the sample is a study of T cell changes during pregnancy in multiple sclerosis. Germline V gene data show CDR1 as SGHDT and CDR2 as YYEEEE. The CDR3 spans 13 residues. The germline V and J ends were trimmed by 4 bases and 11 bases, with 13 bases remaining between them. Using immunoSEQ multiplex PCR, the repertoire was profiled, and TCRdb retains in-frame clones only, with some absent. The sample has tens of thousands of clones; roughly 90% are singletons. The chain couples TRBV5-6 to TRBJ1-6, with D possibly being TRBD1 (5 bases). The sample consisted of CD8+ T cells from peripheral blood mononuclear cells, taken in the first trimester of pregnancy. The sequence was obtained from a female donor with multiple sclerosis, enrolled in a pregnancy study. The CDR3 here is CASSTRTLTPLHF. CDR3 DNA: TGTGCCAGCAGCACCCGGACACTGACACCCCTCCACTTT.